The rows below give T cell receptor beta chains drawn from one sample of a study of T cell responses to AZD1222 COVID-19 vaccine. Libraries were prepared by immunoSEQ multiplex PCR; TCRdb keeps only in-frame clonotypes and omits some of them. The data contain approximately 130,000 clones, more than 85% of them singletons. The specimen was peripheral blood, collected on day 0 of AZD1222 vaccination. The receptors originated from an adult in good health. The CDR3 runs from the conserved cysteine through the conserved F or W. D genes are given only for firm matches. Only part of the rows carry a size: once, few, many, or a class if the clone is expanded.

J: TRBJ1-5; D: NA; V: TRBV28; size: NA; CDR3: CASRPHESNQPQHF; DNA: TGTGCCAGCAGGCCTCATGAGAGCAATCAGCCCCAGCATTTT
J: TRBJ2-7; D: TRBD2; V: TRBV27; size: NA; CDR3: CASSLNGGRRVEQYF; DNA: TGTGCCAGCAGTTTAAATGGCGGGAGAAGGGTCGAGCAGTACTTC
J: TRBJ2-1; D: TRBD2; V: TRBV4-3; size: NA; CDR3: CASSQGSSGSKVNEQFF; DNA: TGCGCCAGCAGCCAAGGTTCTAGCGGGAGCAAGGTCAATGAGCAGTTCTTC
J: TRBJ2-1; D: TRBD2; V: TRBV10-1; size: NA; CDR3: CASRSSGDYNEQFF; DNA: TGCGCCAGCAGATCTAGCGGGGACTACAATGAGCAGTTCTTC
J: TRBJ1-1; D: NA; V: TRBV18; size: once; CDR3: CASSPGQNTEAFF; DNA: TGTGCCAGCTCACCGGGACAGAACACTGAAGCTTTCTTT
J: TRBJ2-7; D: NA; V: TRBV28; size: NA; CDR3: CASSLFGESYEQYF; DNA: TGTGCCAGCAGTTTATTCGGGGAGTCCTACGAGCAGTACTTC
J: TRBJ2-5; D: NA; V: TRBV15; size: NA; CDR3: CATSRLTVDSQYF; DNA: TGTGCCACCAGCAGGTTGACCGTGGACTCCCAGTACTTC
J: TRBJ2-7; D: TRBD2; V: TRBV7-2; size: NA; CDR3: CASSLTGTSNEQYF; DNA: TGTGCCAGCAGCTTAACCGGGACTAGCAACGAGCAGTACTTC
J: TRBJ1-5; D: NA; V: TRBV28; size: NA; CDR3: CASRKNQPQHF; DNA: TGTGCCAGCAGGAAGAATCAGCCCCAGCATTTT
J: TRBJ2-7; D: NA; V: TRBV7-9; size: few; CDR3: CASSPGTATPYEQYF; DNA: TGTGCCAGCAGCCCCGGGACGGCTACCCCCTACGAGCAGTACTTC